The 12 T cell receptor beta chains given below trace back to one sample, sequenced in a study of PD-L1 blockade in urothelial cancer. Assay used: immunoSEQ multiplex PCR; TCRdb lists only in-frame clones, some missing. The table has 55,000 to 85,000 clones, 70% to 90% seen once. Here the sequenced sample was PBMCs, taken around atezolizumab (anti-PD-L1) treatment. The receptors were gathered from a man between 60 and 70 years old with urothelial cancer.

V is TRBV28 and J is TRBJ2-7, with TRBD2 identical over 14 bases. CDR3 size: 17 residues. From germline, CDR1 is MDHEN and CDR2 SYDVKM. V trimming: 4 bases; J trimming: 4 bases; junction bases outside the gene matches: 9. The CDR3 DNA follows: TGTGCCAGCAGTTCTACCGGGACTAGCGGGAGTTTTTACGAGCAGTACTTC. Its translation: CASSSTGTSGSFYEQYF.

The rearrangement joins TRBV10-3 to TRBJ1-5; perhaps TRBD1 as D (5 bases). Trimming removed 5 bases from V and 4 bases from J, with 12 bases in between. The CDR3 extends over 14 amino acids. Per germline, CDR1 ENHRY and CDR2 SYGVKD. The CDR3 sequence is CAISSSGGNQPQHF. In DNA, the CDR3 is TGTGCCATCAGTTCGTCGGGGGGGAATCAGCCCCAGCATTTT.

The genes are TRBV9 and TRBJ1-2; 7 positions agree with TRBD1. The J segment lost 4 bases and the V segment lost 2 bases, leaving 8 bases of the junction unmatched. The CDR3 is 15 amino acids. Germline CDR1 is SGDLS and CDR2 is YYNGEE. CDR3 protein: CASSVELQGSYGYTF. CDR3 in DNA: TGTGCCAGCAGCGTTGAATTACAGGGGAGCTATGGCTACACCTTC.

The gene calls are TRBV5-1 and TRBJ2-7, with TRBD2 matching 8 bases. Germline CDR1 reads SGHRS; CDR2 reads YFSETQ. CDR3 length equals 15 residues. J was trimmed by 2 bases and V by 4 bases; bases with no gene match: 8. This CDR3 reads CASSALPGGAYEQYF. In DNA form, the CDR3 reads TGCGCCAGCAGCGCTCTCCCGGGGGGGGCCTACGAGCAGTACTTC. Looking up the rest from reference TRBV5-1 and TRBJ2-7 gives the full variable domain: KAGVTQTPRYLIKTRGQQVTLSCSPISGHRSVSWYQQTPGQGLQFLFEYFSETQRNKGNFPGRFSGRQFSNSRSEMNVSTLELGDSALYLCASSALPGGAYEQYFGPGTRLTVT.

This rearrangement joins TRBV10-3 to TRBJ2-2, with D possibly matching TRBD1 (6 bases). The CDR3 totals 14 residues. Germline V gene data show CDR1 as ENHRY and CDR2 as SYGVKD. Between the trimmed V and J ends, which lost 10 bases and 5 bases, there was a span of 17 bases. DNA of the CDR3: TGTGCCAGCAGACAGGCCGAGGTAACCGGGGAGCTGTTTTTT. Amino acid sequence: CASRQAEVTGELFF.

The chain joins TRBV4-1 to TRBJ1-2; no firm D call. Germline V lookup: CDR1 MGHRA, CDR2 YSYEKL. With 2 bases removed from V and 2 bases from J, the gap between germline ends came to 6 bases. There are 13 residues in the CDR3. The CDR3 region has the DNA TGCGCCAGCAGCCAACCCGGGAACTATGGCTACACCTTC. Its protein is CASSQPGNYGYTF.

The rearrangement joins TRBV2 to TRBJ2-3; D is ambiguous. Trimming removed 5 bases at V and 7 bases at J, with 4 bases between. CDR3 size: 10 residues. Germline CDR1 and CDR2: SNHLY and FYNNEI. The CDR3 region has the DNA TGTGCCAGCAGTTTCAATACGCAGTATTTT. Translating gives CASSFNTQYF.

V is TRBV7-2 and J is TRBJ2-7; TRBD1 matches 10 bases. After removal of 3 bases from V and 6 bases from J, the junction contained 5 bases not matched to a gene. CDR1 is SGHTA and CDR2 is FQGNSA in the germline V gene. This CDR3 spans 14 amino acids. CDR3 sequence: CASSFSGTGAEQYF. The CDR3, as DNA: TGTGCCAGCAGCTTCTCCGGGACAGGGGCCGAGCAGTACTTC.

This clone was seen only once. This chain joins TRBV19 and TRBJ2-7, with 11 bases that match TRBD2. The V gene's germline CDR1 is LNHDA and CDR2 SQIVND (reference sequence). Germline trimming cut 3 bases from V and 6 bases from J; bases unmatched to any gene: 10. The CDR3 has 16 residues. CDR3 sequence reads: CASSISALAGVSEQYF. DNA for the CDR3: TGTGCCAGTAGTATCTCGGCACTAGCGGGAGTTTCCGAGCAGTACTTC.

This clone occurred once. J is TRBJ1-2 and V is TRBV28; the D gene is possibly TRBD1 (6 bases). The ends were cut back, 3 bases at V and 4 bases at J, with 15 bases in the middle. Germline V CDR1 and CDR2: MDHEN, SYDVKM. This CDR3 spans 15 amino acids. The CDR3 reads CASSFTGTMVYGYTF. The CDR3 bases are TGTGCCAGCAGTTTCACAGGGACCATGGTCTATGGCTACACCTTC.

The V and J genes are TRBV6-5 and TRBJ2-1; 9 nucleotides align to TRBD2. This CDR3 comprises 15 residues. Germline V CDR1 and CDR2: MNHEY, SVGAGI. Trimming cost V 5 bases and J 2 bases; bases outside gene matches: 4. The CDR3, as DNA: TGTGCCAGCAGTCGCATAGCGGGGGCCTACAATGAGCAGTTCTTC. Amino acids: CASSRIAGAYNEQFF.

The gene calls are TRBV19 and TRBJ2-7; 7 nucleotides align to TRBD1. Per the germline V gene, CDR1 is LNHDA and CDR2 is SQIVND (reference sequence). The CDR3 runs 14 residues. Trimming cost V 5 bases and J 3 bases; bases outside gene matches: 7. The CDR3 sequence: CASSVRDSLYEQYF. The CDR3 coding sequence is TGTGCCAGTAGTGTTCGGGACAGTCTCTACGAGCAGTACTTC.